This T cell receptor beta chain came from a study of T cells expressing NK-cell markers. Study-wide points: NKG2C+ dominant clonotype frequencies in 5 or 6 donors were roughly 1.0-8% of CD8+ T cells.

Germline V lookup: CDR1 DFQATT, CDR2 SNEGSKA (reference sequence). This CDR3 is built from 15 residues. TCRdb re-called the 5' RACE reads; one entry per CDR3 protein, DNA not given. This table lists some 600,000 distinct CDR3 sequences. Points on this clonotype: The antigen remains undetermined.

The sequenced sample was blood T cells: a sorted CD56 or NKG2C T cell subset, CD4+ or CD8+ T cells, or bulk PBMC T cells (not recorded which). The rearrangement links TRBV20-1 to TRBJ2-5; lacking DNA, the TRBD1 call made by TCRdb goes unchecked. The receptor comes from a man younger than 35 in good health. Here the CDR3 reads CSADSRGPGGKTQYF.